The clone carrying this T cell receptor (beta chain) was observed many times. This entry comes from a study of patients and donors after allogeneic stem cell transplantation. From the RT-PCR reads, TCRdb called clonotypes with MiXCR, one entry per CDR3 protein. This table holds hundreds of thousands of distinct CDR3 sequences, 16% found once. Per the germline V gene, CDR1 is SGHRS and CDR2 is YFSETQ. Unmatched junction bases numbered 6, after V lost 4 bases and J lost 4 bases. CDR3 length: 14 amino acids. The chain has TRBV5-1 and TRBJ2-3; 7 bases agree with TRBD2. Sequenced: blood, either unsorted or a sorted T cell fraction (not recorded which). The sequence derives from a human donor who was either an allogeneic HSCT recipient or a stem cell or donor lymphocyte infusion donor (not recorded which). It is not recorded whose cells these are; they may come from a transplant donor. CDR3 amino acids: CASSRKGLADTQYF. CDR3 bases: TGCGCCAGCAGCAGAAAAGGACTAGCAGATACGCAGTATTTT. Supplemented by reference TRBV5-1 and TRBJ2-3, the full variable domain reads KAGVTQTPRYLIKTRGQQVTLSCSPISGHRSVSWYQQTPGQGLQFLFEYFSETQRNKGNFPGRFSGRQFSNSRSEMNVSTLELGDSALYLCASSRKGLADTQYFGPGTRLTVL.